Listed here is a single T cell receptor (beta chain). It lacks a known antigen. The read gets to within 3 residues of the CDR3 end, and the germline J gene fills in the rest. These data belong to a study of T cells in women clearing cervical HPV infection (dated by TCRdb to the late 2010s). A note on the overall study: The cases were 25 to 30 women with histologically confirmed HPV16-related CIN3 or worse, and 2 of those women had invasive cancers. The controls were 25 or so women whose single incident HPV16 infection cleared within 12 months with no development of precancer or cancer. Blood from cases was drawn at the visit where the lesion was first identified, while blood from controls was drawn once the infection was no longer detected. For cases, a median interval of roughly 150 days, with an interquartile range of 90 to 200 days, was observed between lesion detection and blood sampling. Because only a few women had HLA typing data, the possibility that HLA type acted as a confounder could not be ruled out. Nested within Costa Rica's Guanacaste HPV Natural History Study, an exploratory proof-of-principle case-control study compared TCR repertoires across cervical HPV16 outcomes. Cases and controls were matched on year of sample collection and on age within five years. Median age was about 30 years in cases versus roughly 37 in controls, and baseline characteristics did not differ significantly. The parent cohort enrolled 9,500 to 12,000 women aged 18 or older in Guanacaste, Costa Rica, in about 1993 to 1995 and followed the women for six to eight years. Quality controls consisted of five blinded duplicates per group, for a total of 60 or so samples made up of roughly 50 participants and roughly ten replicates.

TCR beta CDR3 regions were amplified by multiplex PCR using the immunoSEQ assay from an average of around 1,200 ng genomic DNA per sample. To correct primer bias, the assay used a complete synthetic TCR repertoire to set an amplification baseline. Amplicons were sequenced on the Illumina platform. As for the authors' bioinformatics: Sequence errors were corrected by clustering with frequency ratios and a modified nearest-neighbor algorithm, and the sequences were then analyzed in the immunoSEQ Analyzer using IMGT gene definitions. At each rarefaction depth, TCR richness and evenness were averaged over 20 rarefaction repeats, and samples with fewer sequences than the depth were excluded. Relative abundances of V, D and J genes were compared between groups using Wilcoxon rank sum tests, with FDR correction applied. An intraclass correlation of 90% to 97% for TCR richness and an average of around 82% across 60 to 80 gene segments were obtained from the blinded duplicates. Not all clones reach the TCRdb copy of this immuneACCESS table, which keeps in-frame sequences only. Checked studies attribute under half of the gap to unresolved V genes and leave the rest unexplained. The V and J calls and clone size were taken over from that table, and D and trimming were inferred from the DNA. This sample's table carries roughly 48,000 clones. Roughly 1.6% of the sample is taken by the ten largest.

What the study reported, not specific to this receptor: Lower TRBV6-7 relative abundance was observed in cases than in controls (around 0.1% versus 0.15%; Bonferroni P = 0.0008). TCR repertoire richness was significantly higher in CIN3+ cases than in controls across sequencing depths, while evenness did not differ. Because of the cross-sectional design, the study could not determine whether the associations came before infection or resulted from infection, and neither effector/memory subsets nor HPV-specific T cells were isolated. Random forest classifiers that combined richness and V gene abundances separated cases from controls with an estimated AUC of around 0.8. Because the number of T cells in each sample was unknown, differences in richness could reflect differing T-cell content rather than repertoire biology.

The germline V gene gives CDR1 as MNHNS and CDR2 as SASEGT. The CDR3 measures 12 amino acids from cysteine to phenylalanine. The DNA shown is the part of the CDR3 that was read: 27 bases, in frame from base 1. V loses 3 bases of germline sequence and J loses 3 bases, and the interval between the two ends is 6 bases. Every participant had a single incident cervical HPV16 infection, and women with prevalent HPV16 infections were excluded. Cervical HPV DNA was detected with MY09/MY11 PCR, and genotyping was done by dot-blot hybridization. Roughly 15 mL of heparinized blood were centrifuged, and the buffy coat was aliquoted, frozen at -30°C, then stored at -80°C. QIAGEN kits were used to extract genomic DNA from buffy coat specimens.

Sample: blood buffy coat. The TCR sequence derives from a woman aged 18 to 75 with a cervical HPV16 infection that either progressed to CIN3+ or cleared (not recorded which). The sequence links TRBV6-1 to TRBJ2-7, with a weak D call of TRBD1 (5 bases match). The CDR3 protein: CASSEGRYEQYF. The CDR3 DNA, read in part, is TGTGCCAGCAGTGAGGGGCGCTACGAG.